A selection of T cell receptor beta chains follows, all from one sample in a study of CD8 T cells in Susac syndrome. TCRdb ran MiXCR on the immunoSEQ multiplex PCR reads and lists one entry per CDR3 protein. Of about 190,000 distinct CDR3 sequences detected, nearly 97% appear once; the ten largest clones hold approximately 0.098%. The sample taken for sequencing was CD4+ T cells from PBMCs. The receptors shown here come from a human donor with Susac syndrome. The CDR3 runs from the conserved cysteine through the conserved F or W. Each record gives: D gene, clone size, V gene, J gene, CDR3 DNA, CDR3 protein. The D gene is left open where the match is weak. Size values are once, few and many counts, or a class for expanded clones, and some rows have none.

d_call: -; clone_size: -; v_call: TRBV5-1; j_call: TRBJ2-5; cdr3_nt: TGCGCCAGCAGCTTGGGGTCTAGCCTCATGGAGACCCAGTACTTC; cdr3_aa: CASSLGSSLMETQYF
d_call: TRBD1; clone_size: once; v_call: TRBV20-1; j_call: TRBJ2-5; cdr3_nt: TGCAGTGCTAGAGGGGGACAGGGAGGGGAGACCCAGTACTTC; cdr3_aa: CSARGGQGGETQYF
d_call: -; clone_size: -; v_call: TRBV6-1; j_call: TRBJ2-5; cdr3_nt: TGTGCCAGCTCTACAACCGGGTCTACGGAGACCCAGTACTTC; cdr3_aa: CASSTTGSTETQYF
d_call: -; clone_size: -; v_call: TRBV7-2; j_call: TRBJ2-5; cdr3_nt: TGTGCCAGCAGCTTAGGTATGCTAGCTGCGGAGACCCAGTACTTC; cdr3_aa: CASSLGMLAAETQYF
d_call: TRBD1; clone_size: -; v_call: TRBV30; j_call: TRBJ2-1; cdr3_nt: TGTGCCTGGAGTGCTCCGGGACAGGGGGCCAATGAGCAGTTCTTC; cdr3_aa: CAWSAPGQGANEQFF
d_call: -; clone_size: -; v_call: TRBV20-1; j_call: TRBJ1-6; cdr3_nt: TGCAGTGCTACGATCCAGACAGGATCAAATTCACCCCTCCACTTT; cdr3_aa: CSATIQTGSNSPLHF
d_call: -; clone_size: -; v_call: TRBV6-4; j_call: TRBJ2-1; cdr3_nt: TGTGCCAGCAGTGAATCCTGGGGGGCCCCCTATGAGCAGTTCTTC; cdr3_aa: CASSESWGAPYEQFF
d_call: -; clone_size: -; v_call: TRBV7-3; j_call: TRBJ1-1; cdr3_nt: TGTGCCAGCAGCGCCGATTCCGGGAACACTGAAGCTTTCTTT; cdr3_aa: CASSADSGNTEAFF
d_call: TRBD1; clone_size: -; v_call: TRBV5-6; j_call: TRBJ2-7; cdr3_nt: TGTGCCAGCAGTTGGGACAGGGGGAGCGAGCAGTACTTC; cdr3_aa: CASSWDRGSEQYF
d_call: -; clone_size: -; v_call: TRBV30; j_call: TRBJ1-3; cdr3_nt: TGTGCCTGGAGTGTAGGAAGCTCTGGAAACACCATATATTTT; cdr3_aa: CAWSVGSSGNTIYF
d_call: TRBD1; clone_size: -; v_call: TRBV30; j_call: TRBJ1-5; cdr3_nt: TGTGCCTGGGACAGGGATAGCAATCAGCCCCAGCATTTT; cdr3_aa: CAWDRDSNQPQHF
d_call: -; clone_size: -; v_call: TRBV11-2; j_call: TRBJ2-3; cdr3_nt: TGTGCCAGCAGCCCCACCACAGATACGCAGTATTTT; cdr3_aa: CASSPTTDTQYF
d_call: TRBD1; clone_size: -; v_call: TRBV7-3; j_call: TRBJ2-1; cdr3_nt: TGTGCCAGCAGCGCCACTAGACAGGGCAACAATGAGCAGTTCTTC; cdr3_aa: CASSATRQGNNEQFF
d_call: -; clone_size: -; v_call: TRBV3-1; j_call: TRBJ2-3; cdr3_nt: TGTGCCAGCAGCCGGTCTAGTGTTAGCACAGATACGCAGTATTTT; cdr3_aa: CASSRSSVSTDTQYF
d_call: -; clone_size: -; v_call: TRBV11-2; j_call: TRBJ2-3; cdr3_nt: TGTGCCAGCAGCTTTTTCAACACAGATACGCAGTATTTT; cdr3_aa: CASSFFNTDTQYF
d_call: -; clone_size: -; v_call: TRBV7-2; j_call: TRBJ1-5; cdr3_nt: TGTGCCAGCAGTCATAGCAATCAGCCCCAGCATTTT; cdr3_aa: CASSHSNQPQHF
d_call: -; clone_size: -; v_call: TRBV29-1; j_call: TRBJ1-1; cdr3_nt: TGCAGCGTTGAGGGGGGACAGAACACTGAAGCTTTCTTT; cdr3_aa: CSVEGGQNTEAFF
d_call: TRBD2; clone_size: -; v_call: TRBV12-3/TRBV12-4; j_call: TRBJ2-7; cdr3_nt: TGTGCCAGCAGCTCGACTAGCGGGGCTCGCTACGAGCAGTACTTC; cdr3_aa: CASSSTSGARYEQYF
d_call: TRBD1; clone_size: -; v_call: TRBV20-1; j_call: TRBJ1-6; cdr3_nt: TGCAGTGCTACTACAGGGGACGTAGGTTCACCCCTCCACTTT; cdr3_aa: CSATTGDVGSPLHF
d_call: -; clone_size: once; v_call: TRBV12-3/TRBV12-4; j_call: TRBJ2-7; cdr3_nt: TGTGCCAGCAGTTTCCGGGGAGCTGATTTCGGGCAGTACTTC; cdr3_aa: CASSFRGADFGQYF
d_call: -; clone_size: once; v_call: TRBV4-1; j_call: TRBJ1-3; cdr3_nt: TGCGCCAGCAGCCAAGGTCAGCCGCCTGGAAACACCATATATTTT; cdr3_aa: CASSQGQPPGNTIYF
d_call: -; clone_size: -; v_call: TRBV11-2; j_call: TRBJ1-2; cdr3_nt: TGTGCCAGCAGCTTATCCGTTAACTATGGCTACACCTTC; cdr3_aa: CASSLSVNYGYTF
d_call: -; clone_size: -; v_call: TRBV27; j_call: TRBJ2-1; cdr3_nt: TGTGCCAGCAGTTTAGACAGCGGCTCCTACAATGAGCAGTTCTTC; cdr3_aa: CASSLDSGSYNEQFF
d_call: -; clone_size: -; v_call: TRBV30; j_call: TRBJ1-5; cdr3_nt: TGTGCCTGGAGTGTAGGGAGTCAGCCCCAGCATTTT; cdr3_aa: CAWSVGSQPQHF
d_call: -; clone_size: -; v_call: TRBV27; j_call: TRBJ1-5; cdr3_nt: TGTGCCAGCAGCCCTATGAAAAGCAGCAATCAGCCCCAGCATTTT; cdr3_aa: CASSPMKSSNQPQHF